This T cell receptor beta chain was sequenced during a study of persistence of HIV-infected CD4 T cells. Anti-CD3/anti-CD28 beads served as a nonspecific positive control stimulus. Responding CD4+ T cells were sorted by upregulation of both CD40 ligand and CD69. The immunoSEQ assay was version 4, run in survey mode. The repertoire was sequenced with immunoSEQ multiplex PCR; TCRdb's copy has only in-frame clones and lacks some. The sample has tens of thousands of clones; 70% to 90% are singletons. The CDR3 length is 16 residues. On this clone: Its antigen is undetermined.

The receptor comes from an adult woman with HIV who was CMV-seropositive. The chain is built from TRBV21-1 and TRBJ1-6; TRBD1 was called by the table and not checked on the DNA. TRBV21-1 is noted as a pseudogene. Sequencing used CD4+ T cells sorted from PBMCs after roughly 18-hour stimulation, obtained from a patient who received antiretroviral therapy. The CDR3 here is CASSGQGSSYNSPLHF. The CDR3 DNA sequence: TGTGCCAGCTCTGGACAGGGAAGCTCCTATAATTCACCCCTCCACTTT.